The clone carrying this TCR gamma chain was picked up a small number of times. This sample is part of a study of gamma-delta chains in newborns, infants, children. Study context: Microbial exposure reportedly drives polyclonal innate γδ T cell expansion after birth.

The V gene end was trimmed by 3 bases and the J gene end by 11 bases; junction bases not matched to a gene: 10. This CDR3 contains 16 residues. The germline V gene has CDR1 GITISATS and CDR2 ISYDGTV (reference sequence). TCRdb re-processed the reads via CATT. This table has 950 to 1,200 gamma-chain clones, approximately 51% appearing once. This sequence was found in a child who was a newborn, infant or young child, either healthy, febrile or measles-vaccinated (not recorded which). Material: blood. This chain links TRGV9 with TRGJP. Assignment of the J gene here rests on matching the DNA to germline, because TCRdb gives none. As DNA, the CDR3 is TGTGCCTTGTGGGAGACAAAAAAAGTGGGCAAAAAAATCAAGGTATTT. It yields the protein CALWETKKVGKKIKVF.